The TCR beta chain under discussion was sequenced for a study of sequential checkpoint blockade in melanoma. Background on the study: Patients were randomized 1:1 to nivolumab-then-ipilimumab or ipilimumab-then-nivolumab first-line. After both sequences, patients received maintenance nivolumab.

J was trimmed by 1 base and V by 6 bases; bases with no gene match: 3. Germline lookup yields CDR1 SQVTM and CDR2 ANQGSEA. The CDR3 extends over 12 amino acids. Measured with immunoSEQ multiplex PCR; TCRdb has only the in-frame clones, and not every one. The sample yields about 37,000 clones, almost 85% seen once. The sample's treatment: randomized to nivolumab then ipilimumab (arm A) or the reverse (arm B). No patient had prior DNA-damaging chemotherapy. From thawed PBMCs, live CD3+CD8+ cells negative for CD19 and CD56 were sorted. The chain joins TRBV29-1 to TRBJ2-7, with TRBD1 matching 7 bases. The clonotype comes from a human donor with melanoma. The sequencing used CD8+ T cells sorted from blood (inferred from file names), collected from a patient given nivolumab and ipilimumab in sequence. CDR3 sequence reads: CSVGTESYEQYF. Here the CDR3 DNA reads TGCAGCGTAGGGACAGAGTCCTACGAGCAGTACTTC.